The 4 T cell receptor beta chains reported below all come from one sample, sequenced in a study of CD8 T cells in Susac syndrome. About 0.5 to 1 ug RNA was reverse transcribed with random hexamers. MiXCR was run by TCRdb on the immunoSEQ multiplex PCR reads, yielding one entry per CDR3 protein. The sample records about 150,000 distinct CDR3 sequences, about 94% being singletons. Material: CD8+ T cells from PBMCs. These receptors originate from a human donor with multiple sclerosis.

In DNA, the CDR3 is TGTGCCAGTAGTATCGGGGGGTGGGATGGCTACACCTTC. Protein product: CASSIGGWDGYTF. V usage is TRBV19 and J usage is TRBJ1-2, with D perhaps TRBD1 (5 bases). The CDR3 extends over 13 amino acids. Per germline, CDR1 LNHDA and CDR2 SQIVND (reference sequence). Trimming left V 3 bases short and J 6 bases short, with 11 bases between.

The chain couples TRBV2 to TRBJ1-2, with 7 bases matching TRBD1. The V segment lost 2 bases and the J segment 4 bases; nucleotides outside the gene matches: 10. Germline V gene sequence: CDR1 SNHLY, CDR2 FYNNEI. CDR3 length: 16 residues. The CDR3 sequence is CASSEKRDSGVYGYTF. The CDR3 region has the DNA TGTGCCAGCAGTGAAAAGCGGGACAGCGGAGTCTATGGCTACACCTTC.

This clonotype appeared once. V is TRBV7-2 and J is TRBJ2-1; 7 nucleotides line up with TRBD1. CDR1 and CDR2 from the germline V gene are SGHTA and FQGNSA. V gave up 4 bases and J gave up 9 bases; unmatched junction bases: 15. The CDR3 covers 16 residues. The CDR3 sequence is CASSSHGEGGWGEQFF. In DNA form, the CDR3 reads TGTGCCAGCAGCTCTCACGGAGAAGGGGGCTGGGGTGAGCAGTTCTTC.

This sequence joins TRBV27 and TRBJ2-1; no clear D gene. The V and J ends lost 3 bases and 3 bases respectively, with 9 bases between them. Germline assignment: CDR1 MNHEY and CDR2 SMNVEV (reference sequence). The CDR3 is 14 residues long. The CDR3 nucleotides read TGTGCCAGCAGTTTTGAGGATAACTACAATGAGCAGTTCTTC. Amino acids: CASSFEDNYNEQFF.